This record covers a single T cell receptor (beta chain). Original analysis: Quantification of nucleated cells was approximated via reference gene primer amplification. Some clones are missing from TCRdb's copy, which holds only in-frame ones; the method was immunoSEQ multiplex PCR. For V, J and clone size, that table is used; D and trimming come from the DNA. Of 62,000 or so clones detected, 65% to 90% appear once; the ten largest clones hold more than 1.4%. CDR1 is LNHNV and CDR2 is YYDKDF in the germline V gene (reference sequence). CDR3 length equals 12 residues. Deletions cut 3 bases from V and 9 bases from J, with 9 bases between. The sample belongs to a study of blood T cell repertoires in COVID-19.

The sequence came from a woman aged 55-70 years with acute or convalescent COVID-19. The specimen sequenced was peripheral blood. This chain joins TRBV15 and TRBJ2-1; no clear D. Here the CDR3 DNA reads TGTGCCACCAGCAGTCCTTTGCGTGAGCAGTTCTTC. Encoded protein: CATSSPLREQFF.